The TCR beta chain under discussion was sequenced for a study of cytomegalovirus exposure and HLA in healthy donors. Regarding the study as a whole: Accurate prediction of most subjects' HLA-A and HLA-B alleles from TCR beta sequences was reported. Looking again later, the authors saw that most CMV-associated TCR beta chains seemed HLA-restricted. About 87% or about 30% of the time was how often most TCR beta V segments were productive, according to an earlier analysis.

The V end lost 4 bases, the J end lost 1 base, and 11 bases lay between the germline ends. The CDR3 loop spans 14 amino acids. CDR1 is SGHRS and CDR2 is YFSETQ in the germline V gene. Donors sampled were nominally healthy, though unrecorded immune exposures were likely. With 60 Vbeta and 13 Jbeta primers, the PCR was carried out. The method was immunoSEQ multiplex PCR; TCRdb's version includes in-frame clones alone and lacks a portion of them. The sample lists about 200,000 clones, almost 80% occurring once. Notes on this clone: Its antigen is undetermined.

The sequence was obtained from a man younger than 30 in good health and CMV-seronegative. Source material: PBMCs. The rearrangement joins TRBV5-1 to TRBJ1-1, with a possible D match to TRBD1 (5 bases). The CDR3 protein is CASSDWQGNTEAFF. In DNA form, the CDR3 reads TGCGCCAGCAGCGATTGGCAGGGGAACACTGAAGCTTTCTTT.